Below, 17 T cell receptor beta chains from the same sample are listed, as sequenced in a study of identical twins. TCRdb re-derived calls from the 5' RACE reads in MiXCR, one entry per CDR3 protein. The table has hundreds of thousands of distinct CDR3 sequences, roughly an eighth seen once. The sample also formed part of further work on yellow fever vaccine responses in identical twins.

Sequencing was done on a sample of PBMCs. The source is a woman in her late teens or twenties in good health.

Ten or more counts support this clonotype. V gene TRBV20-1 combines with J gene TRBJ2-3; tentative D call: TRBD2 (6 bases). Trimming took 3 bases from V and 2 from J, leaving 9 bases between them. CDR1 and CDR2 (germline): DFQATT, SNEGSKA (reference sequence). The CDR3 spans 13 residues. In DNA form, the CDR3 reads TGCAGTGCTAGCGGGGACTCCACAGATACGCAGTATTTT. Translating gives CSASGDSTDTQYF.

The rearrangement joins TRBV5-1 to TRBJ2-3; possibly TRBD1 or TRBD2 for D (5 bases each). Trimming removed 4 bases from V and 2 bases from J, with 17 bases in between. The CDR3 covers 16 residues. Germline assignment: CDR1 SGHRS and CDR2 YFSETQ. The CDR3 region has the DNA TGCGCCAGCAGCCTCCGGGGCCCCTTCTACACAGATACGCAGTATTTT. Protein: CASSLRGPFYTDTQYF.

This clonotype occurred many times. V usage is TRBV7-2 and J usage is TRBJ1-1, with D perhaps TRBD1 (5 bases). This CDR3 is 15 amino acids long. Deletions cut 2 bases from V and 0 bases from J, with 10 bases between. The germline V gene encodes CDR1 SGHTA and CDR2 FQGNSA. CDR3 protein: CASSLRGGMNTEAFF. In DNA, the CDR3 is TGTGCCAGCAGCTTACGTGGGGGGATGAACACTGAAGCTTTCTTT.

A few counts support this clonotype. CDR3: CASSQDRGQGYNEQFF. The CDR3 DNA follows: TGCGCCAGCAGCCAAGATAGGGGACAGGGGTACAATGAGCAGTTCTTC. The chain couples TRBV4-1 to TRBJ2-1, with 10 bases fitting TRBD1. Losses at the gene ends were 0 bases for V and 4 bases for J; bases not matched to a gene: 3. Per the germline V gene, CDR1 is MGHRA and CDR2 is YSYEKL. The CDR3 contains 16 residues.

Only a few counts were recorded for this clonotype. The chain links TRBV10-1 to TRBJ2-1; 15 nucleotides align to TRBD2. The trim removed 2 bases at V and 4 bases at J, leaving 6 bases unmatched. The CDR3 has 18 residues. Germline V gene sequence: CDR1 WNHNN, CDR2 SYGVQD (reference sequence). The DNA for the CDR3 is TGCGCCAGCAGTGAGGGACTAGCGGGGGGGCCGGGTTACAATGAGCAGTTCTTC. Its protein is CASSEGLAGGPGYNEQFF.

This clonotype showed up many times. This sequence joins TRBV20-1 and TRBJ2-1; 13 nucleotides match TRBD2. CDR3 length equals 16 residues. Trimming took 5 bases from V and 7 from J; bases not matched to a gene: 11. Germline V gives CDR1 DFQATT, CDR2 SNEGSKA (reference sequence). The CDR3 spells CSAEHRGTSGTNEQFF. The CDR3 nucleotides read TGCAGTGCTGAACACCGGGGGACTAGCGGGACGAATGAGCAGTTCTTC.

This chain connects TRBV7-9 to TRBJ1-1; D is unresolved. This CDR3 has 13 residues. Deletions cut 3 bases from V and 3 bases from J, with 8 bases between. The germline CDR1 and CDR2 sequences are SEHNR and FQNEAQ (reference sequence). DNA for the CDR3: TGTGCCAGCAGCTTGGATGGGCACACTGAAGCTTTCTTT. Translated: CASSLDGHTEAFF.

The CDR3 is CSASTSGARTDTQYF. CDR3 nucleotides: TGCAGTGCTAGCACTAGCGGGGCTCGCACAGATACGCAGTATTTT. The chain joins TRBV20-1 to TRBJ2-3; 10 bases are shared with TRBD2. Germline CDR1 reads DFQATT; CDR2 reads SNEGSKA (reference sequence). The CDR3 spans 15 residues. V was pared by 3 bases and J by 1 base, with 4 bases of the junction left unmatched.

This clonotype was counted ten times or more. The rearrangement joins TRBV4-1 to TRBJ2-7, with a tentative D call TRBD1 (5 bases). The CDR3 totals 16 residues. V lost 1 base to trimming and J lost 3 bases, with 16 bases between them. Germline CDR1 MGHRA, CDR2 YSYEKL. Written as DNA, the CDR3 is TGCGCCAGCAGCCAAGGTTGGGGCGCGGAGATCTACGAGCAGTACTTC. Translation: CASSQGWGAEIYEQYF.

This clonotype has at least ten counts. CDR3 DNA: TGCGCCAGCAGCTCCCGCTCAGGGTATAGGTACAATGAGCAGTTCTTC. Protein sequence: CASSSRSGYRYNEQFF. J is TRBJ2-1 and V is TRBV5-1; perhaps TRBD1 as D (5 bases). The CDR3 sequence is 16 residues long. V lost 3 bases, J lost 4 bases, and 17 bases lay in between. Germline V gene data show CDR1 as SGHRS and CDR2 as YFSETQ.

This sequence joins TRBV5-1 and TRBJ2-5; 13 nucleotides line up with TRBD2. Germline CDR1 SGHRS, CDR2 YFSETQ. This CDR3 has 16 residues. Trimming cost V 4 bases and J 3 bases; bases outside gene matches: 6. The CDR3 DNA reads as TGCGCCAGCAGCCCCGGACTAGCGGGAGCTGAAGAGACCCAGTACTTC. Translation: CASSPGLAGAEETQYF.

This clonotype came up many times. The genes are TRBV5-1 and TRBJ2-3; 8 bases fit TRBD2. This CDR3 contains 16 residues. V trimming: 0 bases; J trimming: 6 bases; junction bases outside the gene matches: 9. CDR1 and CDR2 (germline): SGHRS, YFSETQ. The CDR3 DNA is TGCGCCAGCAGCTTGGATAGCGGGAAACCCTGGGATACGCAGTATTTT. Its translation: CASSLDSGKPWDTQYF.

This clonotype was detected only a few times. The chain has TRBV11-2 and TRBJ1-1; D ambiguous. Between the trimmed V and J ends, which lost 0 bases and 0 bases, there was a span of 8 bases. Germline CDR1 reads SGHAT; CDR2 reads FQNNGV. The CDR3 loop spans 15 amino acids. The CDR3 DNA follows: TGTGCCAGCAGCTTAGAGGCAGTTTTGAACACTGAAGCTTTCTTT. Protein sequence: CASSLEAVLNTEAFF. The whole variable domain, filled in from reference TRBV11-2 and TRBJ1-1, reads EAGVAQSPRYKIIEKRQSVAFWCNPISGHATLYWYQQILGQGPKLLIQFQNNGVVDDSQLPKDRFSAERLKGVDSTLKIQPAKLEDSAVYLCASSLEAVLNTEAFFGQGTRLTVV.

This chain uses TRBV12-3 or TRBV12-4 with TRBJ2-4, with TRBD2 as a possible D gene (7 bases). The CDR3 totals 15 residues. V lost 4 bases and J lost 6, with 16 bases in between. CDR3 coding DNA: TGTGCCAGCAGTTGGGGGCTTGGGGGGGGAAACATTCAGTACTTC. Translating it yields CASSWGLGGGNIQYF.

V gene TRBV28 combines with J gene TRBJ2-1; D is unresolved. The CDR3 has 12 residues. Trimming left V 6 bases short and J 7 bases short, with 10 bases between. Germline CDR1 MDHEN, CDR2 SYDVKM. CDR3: CASSRNTNEQFF. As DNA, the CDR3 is TGTGCCAGCAGCCGTAACACTAATGAGCAGTTCTTC.

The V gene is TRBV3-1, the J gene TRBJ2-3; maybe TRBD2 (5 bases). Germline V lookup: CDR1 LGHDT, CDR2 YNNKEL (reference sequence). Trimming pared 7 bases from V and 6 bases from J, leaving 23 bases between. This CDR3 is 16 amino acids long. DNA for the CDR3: TGTGCCAGCATCCCCTCGAAGAGGGAGATCGACGATACGCAGTATTTT. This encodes CASIPSKREIDDTQYF.

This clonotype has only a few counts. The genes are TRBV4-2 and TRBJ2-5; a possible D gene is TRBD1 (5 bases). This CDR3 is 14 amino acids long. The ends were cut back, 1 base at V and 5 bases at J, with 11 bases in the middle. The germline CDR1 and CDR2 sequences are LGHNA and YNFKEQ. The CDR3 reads CASSQAWGAETQYF. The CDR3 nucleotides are TGTGCCAGCAGCCAAGCTTGGGGCGCTGAGACCCAGTACTTC.